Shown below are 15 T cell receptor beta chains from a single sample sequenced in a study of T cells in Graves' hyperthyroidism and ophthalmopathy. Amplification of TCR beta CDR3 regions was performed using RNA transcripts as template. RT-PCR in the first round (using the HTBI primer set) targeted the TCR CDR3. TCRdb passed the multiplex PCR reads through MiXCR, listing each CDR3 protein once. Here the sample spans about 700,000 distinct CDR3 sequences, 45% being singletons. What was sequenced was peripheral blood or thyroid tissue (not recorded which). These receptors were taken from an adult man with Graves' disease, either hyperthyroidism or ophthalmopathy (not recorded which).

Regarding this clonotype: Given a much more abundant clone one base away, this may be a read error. CDR3 residues: CSANRDATNEKLFF. In DNA, the CDR3 is TGCAGTGCTAACCGTGATGCAACTAATGAAAAACTGTTTTTT. V and J are TRBV20-1 and TRBJ1-4; no reliable D call. V lost 4 bases to trimming and J lost 0 bases, with 9 bases between them. Germline V gives CDR1 DFQATT, CDR2 SNEGSKA (reference sequence). The CDR3 is 14 residues long.

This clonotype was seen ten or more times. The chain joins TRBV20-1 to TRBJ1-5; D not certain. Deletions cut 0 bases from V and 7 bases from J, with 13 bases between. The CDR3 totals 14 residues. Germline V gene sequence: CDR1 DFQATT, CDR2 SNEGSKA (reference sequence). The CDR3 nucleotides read TGCAGTGCTAGAGATCGGAGGTTAGGACAGCCCCAGCATTTT. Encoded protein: CSARDRRLGQPQHF.

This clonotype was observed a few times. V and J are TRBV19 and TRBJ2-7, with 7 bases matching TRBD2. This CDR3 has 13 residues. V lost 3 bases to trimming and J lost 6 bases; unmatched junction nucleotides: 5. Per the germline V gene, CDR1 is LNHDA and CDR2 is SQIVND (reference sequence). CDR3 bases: TGTGCCAGTAGTATGGGTCGGGGGGTCGAGCAGTACTTC. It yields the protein CASSMGRGVEQYF.

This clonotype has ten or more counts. The CDR3 coding sequence is TGTGCCAGCAGTCCCACCAATCAGCCCCAGCATTTT. It encodes CASSPTNQPQHF. The gene calls are TRBV12-3 or TRBV12-4 and TRBJ1-5; D remains ambiguous. The germline V and J ends were trimmed by 5 bases and 3 bases, with 5 bases remaining between them. The CDR3 is 12 residues long.

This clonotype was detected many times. The CDR3 here is CATQRQGGYTF. The CDR3, as DNA: TGTGCCACCCAGCGACAGGGCGGCTACACCTTC. V is TRBV10-3 and J is TRBJ1-2; 7 bases line up with TRBD1. From germline, CDR1 is ENHRY and CDR2 SYGVKD. With V trimmed by 10 bases and J by 8 bases, 7 bases remained unmatched. The CDR3 spans 11 residues.

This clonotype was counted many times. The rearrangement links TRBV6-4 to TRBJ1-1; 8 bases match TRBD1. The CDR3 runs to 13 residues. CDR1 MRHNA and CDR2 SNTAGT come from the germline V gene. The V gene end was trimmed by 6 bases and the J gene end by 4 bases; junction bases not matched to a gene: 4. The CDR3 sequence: CASRDRVGTEAFF. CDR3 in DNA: TGTGCCAGCAGGGACAGGGTGGGCACTGAAGCTTTCTTT.

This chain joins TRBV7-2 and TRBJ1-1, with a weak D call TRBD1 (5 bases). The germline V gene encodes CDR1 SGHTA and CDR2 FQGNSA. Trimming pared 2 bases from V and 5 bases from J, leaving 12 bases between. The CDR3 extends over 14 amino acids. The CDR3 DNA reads TGTGCCAGCAGCTTAATCCCCCGGGGGACTGAAGCTTTCTTT. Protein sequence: CASSLIPRGTEAFF.

CDR3 region: CSVETGLNTIYF. CDR3 coding DNA: TGCAGCGTTGAGACAGGATTAAACACCATATATTTT. The chain combines TRBV29-1 with TRBJ1-3, with TRBD1 as a possible D gene (6 bases). CDR1 and CDR2 from the germline V gene are SQVTM and ANQGSEA. The ends were cut back, 3 bases at V and 6 bases at J, with 9 bases in the middle. The CDR3 consists of 12 residues.

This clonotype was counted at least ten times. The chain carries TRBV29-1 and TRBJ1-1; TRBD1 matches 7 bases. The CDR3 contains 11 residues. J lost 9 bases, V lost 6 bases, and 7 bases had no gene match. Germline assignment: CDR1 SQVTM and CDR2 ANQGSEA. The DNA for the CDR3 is TGCAGCGTCTGGTCCAGGGGGAAAGCTTTCTTT. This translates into CSVWSRGKAFF.

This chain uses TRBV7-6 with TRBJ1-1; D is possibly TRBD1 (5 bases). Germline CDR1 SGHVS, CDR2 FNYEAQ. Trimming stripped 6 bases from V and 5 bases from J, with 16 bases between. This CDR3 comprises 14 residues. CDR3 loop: CASRGLGGYTEAFF. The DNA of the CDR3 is TGTGCCAGCAGGGGGCTGGGCGGTTATACTGAAGCTTTCTTT.

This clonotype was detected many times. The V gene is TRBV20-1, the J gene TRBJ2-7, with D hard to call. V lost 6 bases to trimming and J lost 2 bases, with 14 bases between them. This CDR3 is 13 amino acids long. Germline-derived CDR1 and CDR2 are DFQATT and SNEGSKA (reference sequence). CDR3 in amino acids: CSASTSHAYEQYF. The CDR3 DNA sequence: TGCAGTGCCTCCACCTCCCATGCCTACGAGCAGTACTTC.

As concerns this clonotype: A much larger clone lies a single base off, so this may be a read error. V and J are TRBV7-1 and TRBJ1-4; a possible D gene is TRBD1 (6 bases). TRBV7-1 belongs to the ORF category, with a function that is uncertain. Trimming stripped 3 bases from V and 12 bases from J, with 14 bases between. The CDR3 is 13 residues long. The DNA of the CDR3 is TGTGCCAGCAGCTCCACAGGGATCGGGGAACTGTTTTTT. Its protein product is CASSSTGIGELFF.

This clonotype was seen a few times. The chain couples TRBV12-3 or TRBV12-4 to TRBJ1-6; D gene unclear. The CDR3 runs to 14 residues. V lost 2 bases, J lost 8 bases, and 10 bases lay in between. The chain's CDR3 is CASSLSRRDSPLHF. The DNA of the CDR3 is TGTGCCAGCAGTTTAAGTAGGAGGGATTCACCCCTCCACTTT.

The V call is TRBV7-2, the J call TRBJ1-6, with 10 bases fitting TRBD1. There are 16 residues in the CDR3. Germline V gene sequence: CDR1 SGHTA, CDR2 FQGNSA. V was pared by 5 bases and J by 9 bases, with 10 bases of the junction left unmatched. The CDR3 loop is CASSDPGQGTGSPLHF. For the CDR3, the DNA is TGTGCCAGCAGCGACCCGGGACAGGGGACTGGTTCACCCCTCCACTTT.

The chain's CDR3 is CASSLGTGGARLDETQYF. The CDR3 nucleotides read TGCGCCAGCAGCTTGGGGACAGGGGGCGCAAGGTTGGACGAGACCCAGTACTTC. The chain employs TRBV5-1 and TRBJ2-5; the match to TRBD1 covers 11 bases. CDR1 SGHRS and CDR2 YFSETQ come from the germline V gene. With 0 bases clipped from V and 5 bases from J, the junction kept 12 bases outside the gene matches. CDR3 length: 18 amino acids.